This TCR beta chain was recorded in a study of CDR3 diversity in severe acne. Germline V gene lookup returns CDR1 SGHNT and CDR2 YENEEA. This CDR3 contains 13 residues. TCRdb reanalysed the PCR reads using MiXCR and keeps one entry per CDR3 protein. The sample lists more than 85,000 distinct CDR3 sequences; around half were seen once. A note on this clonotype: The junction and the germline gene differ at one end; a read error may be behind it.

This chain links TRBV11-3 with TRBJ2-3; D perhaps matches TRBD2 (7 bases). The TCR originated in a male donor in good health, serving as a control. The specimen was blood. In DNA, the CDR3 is TGTGCCAGCAGTTTAGGGGGGGCAGGTACGCAGTATTTT. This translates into CASSLGGAGTQYF.